Listed below are T cell receptor beta chains from one sample, sequenced in a study of T cell responses to AZD1222 COVID-19 vaccine. TCRdb's table, derived via immunoSEQ multiplex PCR, lists solely in-frame clones and lacks some. This sample has about 140,000 clones, with approximately 92% found just once. Sequenced material: peripheral blood, taken 28 days after the second AZD1222 dose. The receptors here all came from an adult who received the AZD1222 COVID-19 vaccine. Both conserved end residues are part of each CDR3. D genes are given only for firm matches. For some rows the clone size is stated as once, few or many, or as a class when expanded; others skip it.

d_gene: TRBD2
abundance: .
j_gene: TRBJ2-1
v_gene: TRBV9
CDR3nt: TGTGCCAGCAGCGAGTTAGCGGGGTCCTACAATGAGCAGTTCTTC
CDR3aa: CASSELAGSYNEQFF

d_gene: .
abundance: .
j_gene: TRBJ2-2
v_gene: TRBV7-2
CDR3nt: TGTGCCAGCAGCCCCCATCACAGGGCAGCGAACACCGGGGAGCTGTTTTTT
CDR3aa: CASSPHHRAANTGELFF

d_gene: .
abundance: .
j_gene: TRBJ1-5
v_gene: TRBV6-2/TRBV6-3
CDR3nt: TGTGCCAGCAGCGTAGGGAGGCGCAATCAGCCCCAGCATTTT
CDR3aa: CASSVGRRNQPQHF

d_gene: .
abundance: .
j_gene: TRBJ2-1
v_gene: TRBV4-3
CDR3nt: TGCGCCAGCAGCCCGGTCGGGGGTGAGCAGTTCTTC
CDR3aa: CASSPVGGEQFF

d_gene: TRBD2
abundance: .
j_gene: TRBJ2-5
v_gene: TRBV24-1
CDR3nt: TGTGCCACCAGCACCCCTTCTTTTTCTAGCGGACAAGAGACCCAGTACTTC
CDR3aa: CATSTPSFSSGQETQYF

d_gene: TRBD2
abundance: .
j_gene: TRBJ2-3
v_gene: TRBV18
CDR3nt: TGTGCCAGCTCACTACTAGCGGGAGTGGTGGGCACAGATACGCAGTATTTT
CDR3aa: CASSLLAGVVGTDTQYF

d_gene: .
abundance: .
j_gene: TRBJ1-2
v_gene: TRBV11-2
CDR3nt: TGTGCCAGCAGCGGATTACGGGGGAACTATGGCTACACCTTC
CDR3aa: CASSGLRGNYGYTF

d_gene: .
abundance: once
j_gene: TRBJ1-1
v_gene: TRBV30
CDR3nt: TGTGCCTGGAGTGTAGGGGGAACGAACACTGAAGCTTTCTTT
CDR3aa: CAWSVGGTNTEAFF

d_gene: .
abundance: .
j_gene: TRBJ1-3
v_gene: TRBV5-8
CDR3nt: TGTGCCAGCAGCTTTGGGGGTGTTGGAAACACCATATATTTT
CDR3aa: CASSFGGVGNTIYF

d_gene: .
abundance: .
j_gene: TRBJ2-1
v_gene: TRBV2
CDR3nt: TGTGCCAGCAATGGACAGTACAATGAGCAGTTCTTC
CDR3aa: CASNGQYNEQFF

d_gene: TRBD1
abundance: .
j_gene: TRBJ1-6
v_gene: TRBV5-4
CDR3nt: TGTGCCAGCAGCCAGGGGGCGCGGGAGGATTCACCCCTCCACTTT
CDR3aa: CASSQGAREDSPLHF

d_gene: .
abundance: .
j_gene: TRBJ2-1
v_gene: TRBV6-5
CDR3nt: TGTGCCAGCAAACAAAGCGGGTTCTCCTACAATGAGCAGTTCTTC
CDR3aa: CASKQSGFSYNEQFF

d_gene: TRBD2
abundance: .
j_gene: TRBJ2-7
v_gene: TRBV7-9
CDR3nt: TGTGCCAGCAGCCTCGGGGGGACCTACGAGCAGTACTTC
CDR3aa: CASSLGGTYEQYF

d_gene: .
abundance: .
j_gene: TRBJ1-1
v_gene: TRBV5-5
CDR3nt: TGTGCCAGCAGCTTTGCCTTGAACACTGAAGCTTTCTTT
CDR3aa: CASSFALNTEAFF

d_gene: .
abundance: once
j_gene: TRBJ1-6
v_gene: TRBV19
CDR3nt: TGTGCCAGCCAGTACAGGGAGAAGAATTCACCCCTCCACTTT
CDR3aa: CASQYREKNSPLHF

d_gene: .
abundance: .
j_gene: TRBJ1-5
v_gene: TRBV9
CDR3nt: TGTGCCAGCAGCTACGGACCCGAAGGCAATCAGCCCCAGCATTTT
CDR3aa: CASSYGPEGNQPQHF

d_gene: .
abundance: .
j_gene: TRBJ1-5
v_gene: TRBV7-8
CDR3nt: TGTGCCAGCAGCCTGGGGGCACGTCAGCCCCAGCATTTT
CDR3aa: CASSLGARQPQHF

d_gene: .
abundance: .
j_gene: TRBJ1-5
v_gene: TRBV4-1
CDR3nt: TGCGCCAGCAGCCAAGATGGCGGGCGCGGGCCCCAGCATTTT
CDR3aa: CASSQDGGRGPQHF

d_gene: .
abundance: .
j_gene: TRBJ1-2
v_gene: TRBV28
CDR3nt: TGTGCCAGTCTCCTTGCGGGGGGTGACTATGGCTACACCTTC
CDR3aa: CASLLAGGDYGYTF

d_gene: .
abundance: .
j_gene: TRBJ1-2
v_gene: TRBV29-1
CDR3nt: TGCAGCGTTGAAGATCGAAGTCGACGTCAGGGCTATGGCTACACCTTC
CDR3aa: CSVEDRSRRQGYGYTF

d_gene: .
abundance: .
j_gene: TRBJ1-2
v_gene: TRBV28
CDR3nt: TGTGCCAGCAGTTTTGATCAGGGACGAGGCTATGGCTACACCTTC
CDR3aa: CASSFDQGRGYGYTF

d_gene: TRBD1
abundance: .
j_gene: TRBJ1-1
v_gene: TRBV27
CDR3nt: TGTGCCAGCAGTGGACGGACAGGTTCGAACACTGAAGCTTTCTTT
CDR3aa: CASSGRTGSNTEAFF

d_gene: .
abundance: .
j_gene: TRBJ2-7
v_gene: TRBV27
CDR3nt: TGTGCCAGCAGTCCCACAGGGACCCCCCTCCTTCACTACGAGCAGTACTTC
CDR3aa: CASSPTGTPLLHYEQYF

d_gene: .
abundance: .
j_gene: TRBJ1-5
v_gene: TRBV28
CDR3nt: TGTGCCAGCAGTTACAGGGCTTTGAGCAATCAGCCCCAGCATTTT
CDR3aa: CASSYRALSNQPQHF

d_gene: .
abundance: .
j_gene: TRBJ2-1
v_gene: TRBV2
CDR3nt: TGTGCCAGCATGGGGGGTAACACCTACAATGAGCAGTTCTTC
CDR3aa: CASMGGNTYNEQFF

d_gene: .
abundance: .
j_gene: TRBJ2-5
v_gene: TRBV7-2
CDR3nt: TGTGCCAGCAGCTTGGGGACCGTTCAAGAGACCCAGTACTTC
CDR3aa: CASSLGTVQETQYF

d_gene: .
abundance: .
j_gene: TRBJ2-7
v_gene: TRBV7-2
CDR3nt: TGTGCCAGCAGCTTAGAAGGGCAGGGAACCTACGAGCAGTACTTC
CDR3aa: CASSLEGQGTYEQYF

d_gene: .
abundance: .
j_gene: TRBJ2-2
v_gene: TRBV15
CDR3nt: TGTGCCACCAGCAGTAATACAGCACCTCCCGGGGAGCTGTTTTTT
CDR3aa: CATSSNTAPPGELFF

d_gene: TRBD2
abundance: .
j_gene: TRBJ2-1
v_gene: TRBV7-8
CDR3nt: TGTGCCAGCAGTTCAGGGAGCGGGGCTAACAATGAGCAGTTCTTC
CDR3aa: CASSSGSGANNEQFF

d_gene: .
abundance: .
j_gene: TRBJ2-2
v_gene: TRBV7-2
CDR3nt: TGTGCCAGCAGCTTACCCCATTACAGGGGGGGGAACACCGGGGAGCTGTTTTTT
CDR3aa: CASSLPHYRGGNTGELFF

d_gene: TRBD1
abundance: .
j_gene: TRBJ2-7
v_gene: TRBV19
CDR3nt: TGTGCCAGTAGCCCCCCCGACAGGGCCGAGCAGTACTTC
CDR3aa: CASSPPDRAEQYF

d_gene: TRBD2
abundance: .
j_gene: TRBJ2-1
v_gene: TRBV7-9
CDR3nt: TGTGCCAGCAGCTTAGAAGCGGGGTACAATGAGCAGTTCTTC
CDR3aa: CASSLEAGYNEQFF

d_gene: TRBD1
abundance: .
j_gene: TRBJ1-1
v_gene: TRBV19
CDR3nt: TGTGCCAGTAGTATGGGACAGTTCCACACTGAAGCTTTCTTT
CDR3aa: CASSMGQFHTEAFF

d_gene: TRBD2
abundance: .
j_gene: TRBJ2-1
v_gene: TRBV28
CDR3nt: TGTGCCAGCAAACTAGGAGAGGGGACTAGCGGGAGAGATGAGCAGTTCTTC
CDR3aa: CASKLGEGTSGRDEQFF

d_gene: TRBD2
abundance: .
j_gene: TRBJ2-1
v_gene: TRBV3-1/TRBV3-2
CDR3nt: TGTGCCAGCAGCCAGACGGGAGGGCCCGGGAATGAGCAGTTCTTC
CDR3aa: CASSQTGGPGNEQFF

d_gene: TRBD1
abundance: .
j_gene: TRBJ1-5
v_gene: TRBV18
CDR3nt: TGTGCCAGCTCACCCCCGGGACAGGGGAACAATCAGCCCCAGCATTTT
CDR3aa: CASSPPGQGNNQPQHF

d_gene: .
abundance: .
j_gene: TRBJ1-6
v_gene: TRBV10-3
CDR3nt: TGTGCCATCAGTGAGTCAGTCAGGGCAGGAGACGCCTATAATTCACCCCTCCACTTT
CDR3aa: CAISESVRAGDAYNSPLHF

d_gene: .
abundance: .
j_gene: TRBJ2-2
v_gene: TRBV27
CDR3nt: TGTGCCAGCGGAAGAAGGGGCTTCGACACCGGGGAGCTGTTTTTT
CDR3aa: CASGRRGFDTGELFF

d_gene: TRBD1
abundance: .
j_gene: TRBJ1-5
v_gene: TRBV6-2/TRBV6-3
CDR3nt: TGTGCCAGCAGTTTGTCGGAGACAGGGACCTATCAGCCCCAGCATTTT
CDR3aa: CASSLSETGTYQPQHF

d_gene: .
abundance: once
j_gene: TRBJ2-1
v_gene: TRBV27
CDR3nt: TGTGCCAGCAGTCCCCTGGGCGGGATCTACAATGAGCAGTTCTTC
CDR3aa: CASSPLGGIYNEQFF

d_gene: .
abundance: .
j_gene: TRBJ2-2
v_gene: TRBV9
CDR3nt: TGTGCCAGCAGCGTGGTTACAGGGTGGGGGGAGCTGTTTTTT
CDR3aa: CASSVVTGWGELFF

d_gene: .
abundance: .
j_gene: TRBJ1-3
v_gene: TRBV27
CDR3nt: TGTGCCAGCGGTACCTCTGGAAACACCATATATTTT
CDR3aa: CASGTSGNTIYF

d_gene: TRBD2
abundance: .
j_gene: TRBJ2-1
v_gene: TRBV5-4
CDR3nt: TGTGCCAGCAGCTTGGCGGGACTAGCGGCCTTGGTGGGGCAGTTCTTC
CDR3aa: CASSLAGLAALVGQFF

d_gene: TRBD1
abundance: .
j_gene: TRBJ2-5
v_gene: TRBV7-2
CDR3nt: TGTGCCAGCAGCTTAACAGGGGGGTTGTTAGAGACCCAGTACTTC
CDR3aa: CASSLTGGLLETQYF

d_gene: TRBD1
abundance: .
j_gene: TRBJ2-5
v_gene: TRBV7-2
CDR3nt: TGTGCCAGCAGCTTAGGGGGACAGGGTTCGGAGACCCAGTACTTC
CDR3aa: CASSLGGQGSETQYF

d_gene: TRBD1
abundance: .
j_gene: TRBJ2-1
v_gene: TRBV18
CDR3nt: TGTGCCAGCTCGGGGGGGACAGGGAGCTCCTACAATGAGCAGTTCTTC
CDR3aa: CASSGGTGSSYNEQFF